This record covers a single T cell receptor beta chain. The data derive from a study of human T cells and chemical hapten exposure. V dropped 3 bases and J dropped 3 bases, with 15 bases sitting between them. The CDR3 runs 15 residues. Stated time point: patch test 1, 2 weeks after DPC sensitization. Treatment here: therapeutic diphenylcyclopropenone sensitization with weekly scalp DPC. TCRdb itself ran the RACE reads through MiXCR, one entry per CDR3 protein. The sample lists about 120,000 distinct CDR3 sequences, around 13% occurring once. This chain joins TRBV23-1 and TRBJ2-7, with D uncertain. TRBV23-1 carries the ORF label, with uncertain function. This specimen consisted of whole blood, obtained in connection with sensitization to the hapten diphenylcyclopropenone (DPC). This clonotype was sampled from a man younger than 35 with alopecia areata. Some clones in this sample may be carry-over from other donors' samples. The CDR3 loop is CASSHPTAQVYEQYV. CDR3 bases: TGCGCCAGCAGTCACCCCACGGCACAAGTCTACGAGCAGTACGTC.